These 5 T cell receptor beta chains share one sample of origin, sequenced in a study of OX40 agonist ivuxolimab in advanced cancers. Clones were sequenced by immunoSEQ multiplex PCR, and TCRdb holds only the in-frame ones, with some missing. This sample has under 100,000 clones, with roughly 80% found just once. The sequencing used CD4+ or CD8+ T cells sorted from blood, collected in a trial of the OX40 agonist ivuxolimab. The receptors come from an adult with an advanced solid tumor such as melanoma, head and neck, liver or kidney cancer.

This chain joins TRBV5-1 and TRBJ2-7; D might be TRBD1 (6 bases). The CDR3 is 14 residues long. The V gene's germline CDR1 is SGHRS and CDR2 YFSETQ. Trimming shortened V by 4 bases and J by 2 bases, and 13 bases separated the two germline ends. The CDR3: CASSAGTNTYEQYF. The CDR3, as DNA: TGCGCCAGCAGCGCCGGGACAAATACCTACGAGCAGTACTTC.

This clone occurred once. The chain couples TRBV7-8 to TRBJ2-7; D gene ambiguous. Germline loops: CDR1 SGHVS, CDR2 FQNEAQ. Trimming shortened V by 1 base and J by 3 bases, and 10 bases separated the two germline ends. This CDR3 has 14 amino acids. The CDR3 DNA sequence: TGTGCCAGCAGCTTAGAGAGCAGCATCTACGAGCAGTACTTC. Its protein is CASSLESSIYEQYF. The entire variable domain, with the rest obtained from reference TRBV7-8 and TRBJ2-7, is as follows: GAGVSQSPRYKVAKRGQDVALRCDPISGHVSLFWYQQALGQGPEFLTYFQNEAQLDKSGLPSDRFFAERPEGSVSTLKIQRTQQEDSAVYLCASSLESSIYEQYFGPGTRLTVT.

The gene calls are TRBV4-2 and TRBJ2-7; TRBD2 agrees at 7 bases. CDR1 LGHNA and CDR2 YNFKEQ come from the germline V gene. The CDR3 length is 16 residues. V shed 9 bases, J shed 2 bases, and the junction held 16 bases outside the gene matches. DNA for the CDR3: TGTGCCAGACCAACCCGGGAGCGGGGTGCAACCTACGAGCAGTACTTC. Protein product: CARPTRERGATYEQYF.

On this clone itself: This same CDR3 is encoded by further DNA sequences in the sample. CDR3 nucleotides: TGCGCCAGCAGCTTGGGAACTTACAATGAGCAGTTCTTC. Amino acid sequence: CASSLGTYNEQFF. This rearrangement joins TRBV5-1 to TRBJ2-1; no reliable D call. CDR1 is SGHRS, CDR2 YFSETQ, per germline. V was cut by 0 bases and J by 4 bases, with 5 bases left in between. This CDR3 has 13 residues. Looking up the rest from reference TRBV5-1 and TRBJ2-1 gives the full variable domain: KAGVTQTPRYLIKTRGQQVTLSCSPISGHRSVSWYQQTPGQGLQFLFEYFSETQRNKGNFPGRFSGRQFSNSRSEMNVSTLELGDSALYLCASSLGTYNEQFFGPGTRLTVL.

The V gene is TRBV5-1, the J gene TRBJ1-1; 10 nucleotides match TRBD1. CDR3 length equals 15 residues. Germline V lookup: CDR1 SGHRS, CDR2 YFSETQ. The junction had 8 bases not matched to a gene; V was cut back by 4 bases and J by 5 bases. This CDR3 is CASSGQTGGYTEAFF. In DNA form, the CDR3 reads TGCGCCAGCAGCGGACAGACAGGGGGCTATACTGAAGCTTTCTTT.